Shown below are 26 T cell receptor beta chains from a single sample sequenced in a study of radiotherapy plus CTLA-4 blockade in lung cancer (dated by TCRdb to the late 2010s). The receptor library was made with the immunoSEQ multiplex PCR assay. TCRdb's version of the immuneACCESS table is confined to in-frame rearrangements and falls short of the full clone set. An unresolved V gene accounts for under half of the shortfall where checked; the remainder is of unknown origin. Recorded for this sample are approximately 47,000 clones; 80% to 85% of them occurred a single time. The ten largest account for roughly 3.3% of the sample. The material was peripheral blood, obtained from a patient treated with radiotherapy plus ipilimumab. All receptors derive from a human donor with non-small cell lung cancer who had stable disease on radiotherapy plus ipilimumab.

The rearrangement joins TRBV19 to TRBJ2-5; maybe TRBD1 (8 bases). Trimming left V 6 bases short and J 5 bases short, with 16 bases between. This CDR3 has 14 residues. CDR1 LNHDA and CDR2 SQIVND come from the germline V gene (reference sequence). In DNA form, the CDR3 reads TGTGCCAGTAGCACAACAGGGGGAGGGGAGACCCAGTACTTC. Its protein product is CASSTTGGGETQYF.

This chain links TRBV10-3 with TRBJ1-1, with 12 bases fitting TRBD1. This CDR3 is 12 amino acids long. Germline-derived CDR1 and CDR2 are ENHRY and SYGVKD. J gave up 6 bases and V 9 bases, and 2 bases lay outside the gene matches. CDR3 in DNA: TGTGCCATGGGACAGGGGGCCCCTGAAGCTTTCTTT. Its protein is CAMGQGAPEAFF.

This sequence joins TRBV7-9 and TRBJ2-2; maybe TRBD1 (5 bases). Germline CDR1 and CDR2: SEHNR and FQNEAQ (reference sequence). Trimming took 1 base from V and 7 from J, leaving 10 bases between them. CDR3 length: 14 amino acids. The CDR3 sequence: CASSLEGFSGELFF. The CDR3 region has the DNA TGTGCCAGCAGCTTAGAGGGGTTTAGCGGGGAGCTGTTTTTT.

The table lists this clone with a few counts. The chain couples TRBV6-5 to TRBJ1-3; D unresolved. The ends were cut back, 7 bases at V and 0 bases at J, with 7 bases in the middle. Per germline, CDR1 MNHEY and CDR2 SVGAGI. CDR3 length equals 13 residues. CDR3: CASMGLSGNTIYF. CDR3 in DNA: TGTGCCAGCATGGGCCTCTCTGGAAACACCATATATTTT.

The V call is TRBV5-1, the J call TRBJ2-3; 9 bases align to TRBD1. The germline V gene has CDR1 SGHRS and CDR2 YFSETQ. With V trimmed by 0 bases and J by 2 bases, 4 bases remained unmatched. CDR3 size: 16 residues. CDR3 DNA sequence: TGCGCCAGCAGCTTGGCTGGGACAGGGACCACAGATACGCAGTATTTT. It encodes CASSLAGTGTTDTQYF.

The J gene is TRBJ2-7, the V gene TRBV7-2, with 13 bases identical to TRBD2. Per germline, CDR1 SGHTA and CDR2 FQGNSA. The CDR3 extends over 19 amino acids. Losses at the gene ends were 4 bases for V and 4 bases for J; bases not matched to a gene: 16. The CDR3 DNA reads TGTGCCAGCAGCTCCCCGGGACTAGCGGGATCGTACGGGAATTACGAGCAGTACTTC. This encodes CASSSPGLAGSYGNYEQYF.

The chain links TRBV27 to TRBJ1-2; the match to TRBD1 covers 9 bases. After removal of 8 bases from V and 1 base from J, the junction contained 8 bases not matched to a gene. CDR3 size: 15 residues. The germline gives CDR1 MNHEY, CDR2 SMNVEV (reference sequence). The CDR3: CASRGQGRFNYGYTF. The DNA for the CDR3 is TGTGCCAGCCGCGGACAGGGGAGATTTAACTATGGCTACACCTTC.

This clone was observed a handful of times. V is TRBV27 and J is TRBJ2-2; D remains unclear. Germline V CDR1 and CDR2: MNHEY, SMNVEV (reference sequence). V lost 5 bases and J lost 1, with 14 bases in between. The CDR3 is 16 residues long. CDR3 amino acids: CASSLRENLNTGELFF. In nucleotides, the CDR3 is TGTGCCAGCAGTCTTCGTGAGAATTTGAACACCGGGGAGCTGTTTTTT.

The rearrangement links TRBV30 to TRBJ2-2; no clear D gene. The germline V gene has CDR1 GTSNPN and CDR2 SVGIG (reference sequence). Deletions cut 0 bases from V and 4 bases from J, with 9 bases between. This CDR3 region has 14 residues. The CDR3 DNA reads TGTGCCTGGAGTGTTACAGCCCTCACCGGGGAGCTGTTTTTT. Protein: CAWSVTALTGELFF.

The rearrangement joins TRBV27 to TRBJ2-3; 12 nucleotides agree with TRBD2. V was clipped by 2 bases and J by 5 bases; unmatched bases: 5. The CDR3 sequence is 16 residues long. Germline V gives CDR1 MNHEY, CDR2 SMNVEV (reference sequence). Here the CDR3 reads CASSLRASGGEDTQYF. CDR3 coding DNA: TGTGCCAGCAGTTTACGCGCTAGCGGGGGGGAAGATACGCAGTATTTT.

The chain uses TRBV19 and TRBJ2-2, with 16 bases identical to TRBD2. From germline, CDR1 is LNHDA and CDR2 SQIVND (reference sequence). J lost 1 base, V lost 3 bases, and 5 bases had no gene match. The CDR3 is made up of 19 amino acids. The CDR3 DNA reads TGTGCCAGTAGTATCGTGGGACTAGCGGGAGGGGAGAACACCGGGGAGCTGTTTTTT. Translating it yields CASSIVGLAGGENTGELFF.

This clone has more than one count but fewer than ten. The chain combines TRBV14 with TRBJ2-1, with D uncertain. Germline V CDR1 and CDR2: SGHDN, FVKESK. The CDR3 extends over 17 amino acids. V was trimmed by 1 base and J by 1 base, leaving 14 bases between them. The CDR3 here is CASSQVGTRLSYNEQFF. The CDR3 region has the DNA TGTGCCAGCAGCCAAGTGGGCACCCGTCTGTCCTACAATGAGCAGTTCTTC.

CDR3 amino acids: CASSLRSGHSYEQYF. DNA of the CDR3: TGTGCCAGCAGCTTGAGGTCAGGGCACTCCTACGAGCAGTACTTC. This rearrangement joins TRBV7-2 to TRBJ2-7; D might be TRBD1 (5 bases). Per the germline V gene, CDR1 is SGHTA and CDR2 is FQGNSA. The CDR3 runs to 15 residues. V was trimmed by 3 bases and J by 0 bases, leaving 12 bases between them.

This clone was seen once. The gene calls are TRBV6-6 and TRBJ2-1; TRBD1 might be the D (5 bases). Between the trimmed V and J ends, which lost 6 bases and 5 bases, there was a span of 17 bases. The CDR3 extends over 15 amino acids. CDR1 and CDR2 from the germline V gene are MNHNY and SVGAGI (reference sequence). CDR3 DNA: TGTGCCAGCAGACCCCAGGGCCTCCCCCACAATGAGCAGTTCTTC. This encodes CASRPQGLPHNEQFF.

The chain employs TRBV28 and TRBJ2-1; weak D call: TRBD1 (5 bases). Between the trimmed V and J ends, which lost 6 bases and 2 bases, there was a span of 14 bases. This CDR3 comprises 15 residues. Germline V gene sequence: CDR1 MDHEN, CDR2 SYDVKM. CDR3 loop: CASRQDSPTYNEQFF. CDR3 DNA: TGTGCCAGCAGGCAAGACAGTCCTACCTACAATGAGCAGTTCTTC. The whole variable domain, filled in from reference TRBV28 and TRBJ2-1, reads DVKVTQSSRYLVKRTGEKVFLECVQDMDHENMFWYRQDPGLGLRLIYFSYDVKMKEKGDIPEGYSVSREKKERFSLILESASTNQTSMYLCASRQDSPTYNEQFFGPGTRLTVL.

The rearrangement links TRBV5-4 to TRBJ2-1, with TRBD2 identical over 8 bases. Germline lookup yields CDR1 SGHNT and CDR2 YYREEE (reference sequence). The CDR3 spans 17 residues. Losses at the gene ends were 4 bases for V and 0 bases for J; bases not matched to a gene: 9. The CDR3 is CASSGFLAGSSYNEQFF. The CDR3 region has the DNA TGTGCCAGCAGCGGTTTCCTAGCGGGCAGCTCCTACAATGAGCAGTTCTTC.

This clone has more than one count but fewer than ten. The V gene is TRBV7-2, the J gene TRBJ2-5, with D possibly matching TRBD2 (5 bases). The CDR3 runs to 12 residues. Between the trimmed V and J ends, which lost 3 bases and 11 bases, there was a span of 13 bases. The germline CDR1 and CDR2 sequences are SGHTA and FQGNSA. CDR3 in DNA: TGTGCCAGCAGCTTTACCTGGGGAGAGCAGTACTTC. It yields the protein CASSFTWGEQYF.

This chain joins TRBV9 and TRBJ2-7; perhaps TRBD1 as D (5 bases). Trimming removed 0 bases from V and 0 bases from J, with 10 bases in between. CDR1 is SGDLS, CDR2 YYNGEE, per germline. The CDR3 has 15 amino acids. CDR3 in DNA: TGTGCCAGCAGCGTAGGGCAGGGCCCCTCCTACGAGCAGTACTTC. This gives the protein CASSVGQGPSYEQYF.

The chain has TRBV19 and TRBJ2-1; 7 positions agree with TRBD2. V trimming: 2 bases; J trimming: 6 bases; junction bases outside the gene matches: 10. CDR1 and CDR2 (germline): LNHDA, SQIVND (reference sequence). CDR3 length equals 16 residues. This chain's CDR3 is CASSIYTGGPSNEQFF. CDR3 DNA: TGTGCCAGTAGTATATACACGGGAGGCCCAAGCAATGAGCAGTTCTTC.

This chain links TRBV6-6 with TRBJ2-5, with no clear D. The CDR3 is 12 amino acids. The germline gives CDR1 MNHNY, CDR2 SVGAGI (reference sequence). The V and J ends lost 5 bases and 2 bases respectively, with 6 bases between them. CDR3 coding DNA: TGTGCCAGCAGTCAGGCTCAAGAGACCCAGTACTTC. It codes for CASSQAQETQYF.

J is TRBJ2-3 and V is TRBV6-5; D perhaps matches TRBD2 (6 bases). V shed 4 bases and J shed 4 bases, with 12 bases lying between them. Germline V gives CDR1 MNHEY, CDR2 SVGAGI. This CDR3 is built from 14 residues. CDR3 residues: CASSSAGSADTQYF. In nucleotides, the CDR3 is TGTGCCAGCAGTTCGGCGGGATCAGCAGATACGCAGTATTTT.

The CDR3 region is CASSLRPFGSSYNEQFF. CDR3 DNA: TGCGCCAGCAGCTTGAGGCCCTTCGGGAGCTCCTACAATGAGCAGTTCTTC. V is TRBV5-1 and J is TRBJ2-1; D might be TRBD2 (6 bases). Germline V gives CDR1 SGHRS, CDR2 YFSETQ. V was clipped by 1 base and J by 0 bases, with 14 bases between them. There are 17 residues in the CDR3.

The chain recombines TRBV18 with TRBJ1-1; D is unclear. This CDR3 has 16 residues. V lost 3 bases and J lost 1, with 15 bases in between. From germline, CDR1 is KGHSH and CDR2 LQKENI. CDR3 amino acids: CASSPGESITNTEAFF. For the CDR3, the DNA is TGTGCCAGCTCACCTGGGGAGTCCATTACGAACACTGAAGCTTTCTTT.

V and J are TRBV7-3 and TRBJ2-3; 10 nucleotides line up with TRBD1. With V trimmed by 5 bases and J by 9 bases, 5 bases remained unmatched. The CDR3 sequence is 13 residues long. Germline CDR1 reads SGHTA; CDR2 reads FQGTGA. CDR3 coding DNA: TGTGCCAGCAGCATAGGGACAGGGGACACGCAGTATTTT. This gives the protein CASSIGTGDTQYF.

This clone was picked up one time. The J gene is TRBJ2-7, the V gene TRBV2; perhaps TRBD2 as D (5 bases). This CDR3 spans 14 amino acids. V was shortened by 0 bases and J by 5 bases, with 11 bases between the two germline ends. Per germline, CDR1 SNHLY and CDR2 FYNNEI. The CDR3, as DNA: TGTGCCAGCAGTGAAGCAAGAGGGCTCCACGAGCAGTACTTC. Protein sequence: CASSEARGLHEQYF.

J is TRBJ2-2 and V is TRBV7-8; TRBD2 matches 13 bases. The CDR3 has 16 amino acids. Germline CDR1 reads SGHVS; CDR2 reads FQNEAQ. Unmatched junction bases numbered 1, after V lost 5 bases and J lost 1 base. In DNA, the CDR3 is TGTGCCAGCAGCGGACTAGCGGGAGTGAACACCGGGGAGCTGTTTTTT. Translation: CASSGLAGVNTGELFF. Looking up the rest from reference TRBV7-8 and TRBJ2-2 gives the full variable domain: GAGVSQSPRYKVAKRGQDVALRCDPISGHVSLFWYQQALGQGPEFLTYFQNEAQLDKSGLPSDRFFAERPEGSVSTLKIQRTQQEDSAVYLCASSGLAGVNTGELFFGEGSRLTVL.